The present entry profiles one T cell receptor (beta chain) with its context. Its antigen is undetermined. This record belongs to a study of T cell responses to AZD1222 COVID-19 vaccine. Study-level points and caveats: Two AZD1222 doses significantly raised spike-specific TCR breadth and depth over controls. Just a handful of AZD1222 recipients tested seropositive at baseline. Targeting of unmutated variant regions was reportedly seen in nearly half of spike-specific TCRs. Distributed over spike, vaccine-associated CD4 TCRs predominated at 160-218 and 743-854.

Using immunoSEQ multiplex PCR, the repertoire was profiled, and TCRdb retains in-frame clones only, with some absent. Found here are 130,000 or so clones, about 94% of them singletons; the top ten hold 0.9% to 0.95%. The CDR3 is 16 residues long. Germline V gene lookup returns CDR1 LNHDA and CDR2 SQIVND (reference sequence). The V segment lost 1 base and the J segment 4 bases; nucleotides outside the gene matches: 6. This TCR was sampled from an adult in good health. Sequenced material: peripheral blood, taken on day 0 of AZD1222 vaccination. The chain couples TRBV19 to TRBJ1-2; 10 bases are shared with TRBD1. The CDR3 DNA reads TGTGCCAGTAGTATAGCCCCGGGACAGGGGTCCTATGGCTACACCTTC. Translating it yields CASSIAPGQGSYGYTF. The entire variable domain, with the rest obtained from reference TRBV19 and TRBJ1-2, is as follows: DGGITQSPKYLFRKEGQNVTLSCEQNLNHDAMYWYRQDPGQGLRLIYYSQIVNDFQKGDIAEGYSVSREKKESFPLTVTSAQKNPTAFYLCASSIAPGQGSYGYTFGSGTRLTVV.